This TCR beta chain was captured by sequencing in a study of vaccination effects on CD4 cells after COVID-19. The CDR3 consists of 15 residues. Expansion of antigen-specific CD4+ T cells with viral peptide pools was carried out by the ViraFEST assay before sequencing. Cultured cells yielded isolated CD4+ T cells after 10 to 11 days. According to the study, vaccine recipients showed no prior SARS-CoV-2 infection and negative nucleocapsid antibodies. Only in-frame clones appear in the TCRdb table, and some are missing; sequencing was by immunoSEQ multiplex PCR. The repertoire includes tens of thousands of clones, more than 80% of them detected once, and roughly 2.4% sits in the top ten. Of note for this clone: Its target is not known.

J is TRBJ2-4 and V is TRBV21-1. TRBV21-1 is labeled a pseudogene. Sequencing was performed on CD4+ T cells from PBMCs cultured with HCoV-229E spike peptides, taken before COVID-19 vaccination. The TCR originated in a human donor who received a COVID-19 vaccine. The CDR3 nucleotides are TGTGCCAGCAGCAAACCAGAGATAGCCAAAAACATTCAGTACTTC. Translated, it gives CASSKPEIAKNIQYF.